This TCR beta chain was found in a study of T-cell memory formation after mild COVID-19. This clonotype was observed a handful of times. Trimming left V 4 bases short and J 3 bases short, with 21 bases between. Germline CDR1 is DFQATT and CDR2 is SNEGSKA (reference sequence). This CDR3 comprises 17 residues. MiXCR was run by TCRdb on the 5' RACE reads, yielding one entry per CDR3 protein. The repertoire holds a few hundred thousand distinct CDR3 sequences, with more than 15% as singletons. V is TRBV20-1 and J is TRBJ1-4; D gene ambiguous. The source material was PBMCs or a T cell subset sorted from them (not recorded which). This receptor was obtained from a man aged 18 to 30 who had mild COVID-19 (a few samples of this study predate the infection). Cell type and time point are not known. The CDR3, as DNA: TGCAGTGCTACCTTCATTGCCTCAACAGCGGCTAATGAAAAACTGTTTTTT. Amino acids: CSATFIASTAANEKLFF.